A single sample is the source of the 10 T cell receptor beta chains below, sequenced in a study of blood T cell repertoires in COVID-19. Libraries were prepared by immunoSEQ multiplex PCR; TCRdb keeps only in-frame clonotypes and omits some of them. This sample has approximately 70,000 clones, with 82% found just once. Sample: peripheral blood. The receptors were sampled from a woman of 80 years or more with acute or convalescent COVID-19.

This clone was detected once. The V gene is TRBV13, the J gene TRBJ2-1, with a tentative D call TRBD2 (6 bases). This CDR3 has 17 amino acids. The germline V gene encodes CDR1 PRHDT and CDR2 FYEKMQ (reference sequence). Trimming pared 5 bases from V and 0 bases from J, leaving 17 bases between. CDR3 nucleotides: TGTGCCAGCAGCCAAGATTTAGCGGTAGGCTCCTACAATGAGCAGTTCTTC. Encoded protein: CASSQDLAVGSYNEQFF.

The chain joins TRBV7-9 to TRBJ1-2, with unresolved D. Germline V lookup: CDR1 SEHNR, CDR2 FQNEAQ (reference sequence). The CDR3 sequence is 13 residues long. Between the trimmed V and J ends, which lost 1 base and 4 bases, there was a span of 7 bases. CDR3 amino acids: CASSLERSYGYTF. In nucleotides, the CDR3 is TGTGCCAGCAGCTTAGAACGGTCCTATGGCTACACCTTC.

The V call is TRBV6-5, the J call TRBJ1-5, with 7 bases fitting TRBD1. Germline V gene data show CDR1 as MNHEY and CDR2 as SVGAGI. J gave up 1 base and V 6 bases, and 6 bases lay outside the gene matches. The CDR3 consists of 15 residues. As DNA, the CDR3 is TGTGCCAGCAGCCCGACAGGGCAGAGCAATCAGCCCCAGCATTTT. It is translated as CASSPTGQSNQPQHF.

The chain recombines TRBV6-4 with TRBJ2-1; 11 bases fit TRBD1. V gave up 4 bases and J gave up 6 bases; unmatched junction bases: 5. Germline assignment: CDR1 MRHNA and CDR2 SNTAGT. This CDR3 comprises 15 residues. CDR3 DNA: TGTGCCAGCAGTGGCCGGGACAGGGGGATCAATGAGCAGTTCTTC. Translation: CASSGRDRGINEQFF.

J is TRBJ2-5 and V is TRBV25-1; TRBD2 is a possible D gene (5 bases). Trimming took off 3 bases at V and 7 bases at J, with 15 bases between the two ends. The length of the CDR3 is 14 residues. Germline loops: CDR1 MGHDK, CDR2 SYGVNS. Here the CDR3 DNA reads TGTGCCAGCAGTGATAGAGGACCCCGGGGGACCCAGTACTTC. Amino acid sequence: CASSDRGPRGTQYF.

A single count supports this clone. The chain carries TRBV5-6 and TRBJ1-5; no clear D. V lost 1 base, J lost 5 bases, and 13 bases lay in between. This CDR3 region has 15 residues. The germline gives CDR1 SGHDT, CDR2 YYEEEE. The CDR3 nucleotides read TGTGCCAGCAGCTTGCGGAGGGAGACGCATCAGCCCCAGCATTTT. Translating gives CASSLRRETHQPQHF. The full variable domain, its missing parts supplied by reference TRBV5-6 and TRBJ1-5, is DAGVTQSPTHLIKTRGQQVTLRCSPKSGHDTVSWYQQALGQGPQFIFQYYEEEERQRGNFPDRFSGHQFPNYSSELNVNALLLGDSALYLCASSLRRETHQPQHFGDGTRLSIL.

The chain links TRBV5-6 to TRBJ1-6; 7 bases align to TRBD1. This CDR3 region has 13 residues. V gave up 7 bases and J gave up 3 bases; unmatched junction bases: 1. In germline, CDR1 is SGHDT, CDR2 YYEEEE. Here the CDR3 DNA reads TGTGCCAGCCGGGACAGCTATAATTCACCCCTCCACTTT. Translating gives CASRDSYNSPLHF.

This clone came up a few times. The genes are TRBV28 and TRBJ1-5; D not resolved. The V end was cut by 6 bases, the J end by 3 bases, with 15 bases between. The length of the CDR3 is 15 residues. Germline V CDR1 and CDR2: MDHEN, SYDVKM. As DNA, the CDR3 is TGTGCCAGCAGATCAGAAGGGAGTTACAATCAGCCCCAGCATTTT. This translates into CASRSEGSYNQPQHF.

The V call is TRBV30, the J call TRBJ2-2, with TRBD2 matching 14 bases. CDR3 length: 19 residues. Trimming at V came to 4 bases and at J to 5 bases, leaving 15 bases not matched to a gene. The germline V gene encodes CDR1 GTSNPN and CDR2 SVGIG (reference sequence). CDR3 bases: TGTGCCTGGAAAGCCCCTGGGGGACTAGCGGGAGTAGGGACCGGGGAGCTGTTTTTT. This sequence encodes CAWKAPGGLAGVGTGELFF.

The rearrangement uses TRBV20-1 and TRBJ2-7; possible D gene TRBD1, 5 bases. Per the germline V gene, CDR1 is DFQATT and CDR2 is SNEGSKA (reference sequence). The CDR3 consists of 13 residues. Trimming stripped 3 bases from V and 1 base from J, with 10 bases between. The CDR3 DNA reads as TGCAGTGCTAGTTCGGACATATCCTACGAGCAGTACTTC. Translated: CSASSDISYEQYF.